Included here is one TCR beta chain sequence, with context. Antigen: not known. The data originate from a study of T cell responses to AZD1222 COVID-19 vaccine. Study conclusions and caveats: Researchers report vaccine-associated CD4 TCRs spanning spike, with dominance at 160-218 and 743-854.

Sequencing was performed with immunoSEQ multiplex PCR; in TCRdb, only in-frame clones are kept and a portion is missing. Here the sample spans roughly 180,000 clones, under 95% being singletons. This TCR was sampled from an adult who received the AZD1222 COVID-19 vaccine. Sequences were derived from peripheral blood, sampled 28 days after the second AZD1222 dose.

In DNA, the CDR3 is TGTGCCAGTAGTATTGGTTCATTACTAGGGAACATTCAGTACTTC. Its protein is CASSIGSLLGNIQYF. V is TRBV19 and J is TRBJ2-4; D is possibly TRBD2 (5 bases). V was pared by 3 bases and J by 7 bases, with 16 bases between. CDR3 length equals 15 residues. The V gene's germline CDR1 is LNHDA and CDR2 SQIVND (reference sequence).